A selection of T cell receptor beta chains follows, all from one sample in a study of blood T cell repertoires in COVID-19. Profiled with immunoSEQ multiplex PCR; TCRdb holds only in-frame clones, not every one. The profile shows about 87,000 clones, 70% to 85% of them singletons. The sample comprised peripheral blood. The receptors stem from a woman aged 50 to 65 with acute or convalescent COVID-19. Each CDR3 is given with its conserved first and last residue. The order of the fields is clone size, J gene, V gene, D gene, CDR3 protein, CDR3 DNA. D genes are given only for firm matches. Some rows mark clone size as missing; the rest say once, few, many or name a class of expanded clone.

>-|TRBJ1-2|TRBV6-5|-
CASSSLVDSSYGYTF
TGTGCCAGCAGCTCCCTTGTGGACAGTTCCTATGGCTACACCTTC
>-|TRBJ1-2|TRBV28|-
CASRRQDLGSYGYTF
TGTGCCAGCAGACGACAGGACCTAGGGAGCTATGGCTACACCTTC
>-|TRBJ1-1|TRBV6-6|TRBD1
CASRPRTGKAFF
TGTGCCAGCAGACCCCGGACAGGGAAAGCTTTCTTT
>-|TRBJ2-7|TRBV7-2|-
CASSVDSSPYEQYF
TGTGCCAGCAGCGTGGACAGTAGTCCCTACGAGCAGTACTTC
>-|TRBJ2-2|TRBV30|-
CAWSTGTGELFF
TGTGCCTGGAGTACAGGGACCGGGGAGCTGTTTTTT
>-|TRBJ1-6|TRBV11-2|-
CASSPSARGENSPLHF
TGTGCCAGCAGCCCCTCTGCGCGCGGTGAGAATTCACCCCTCCACTTT
>-|TRBJ1-1|TRBV5-4|TRBD1
CASSPTGTEGAFF
TGTGCCAGCAGCCCCACCGGGACAGAAGGCGCTTTCTTT
>medium-sized|TRBJ1-2|TRBV6-6|-
CASHSTGFFGYTF
TGTGCCAGCCACTCAACAGGGTTCTTCGGCTACACCTTC
>-|TRBJ2-5|TRBV7-7|TRBD1
CASSSRQGARETQYF
TGTGCCAGCAGCTCCCGACAGGGGGCGAGGGAGACCCAGTACTTC
>-|TRBJ1-4|TRBV7-9|-
CASSFQGGEKLFF
TGTGCCAGCAGCTTTCAAGGGGGTGAAAAACTGTTTTTT
>-|TRBJ2-6|TRBV5-4|-
CASSLSRGGVGANVLTF
TGTGCCAGCAGCTTATCCCGGGGAGGTGTTGGGGCCAACGTCCTGACTTTC
>few|TRBJ1-6|TRBV25-1|-
CASSESRDWRSPLHF
TGTGCCAGCAGTGAATCGCGGGACTGGCGCTCACCCCTCCACTTT
>-|TRBJ1-2|TRBV27|TRBD1
CASSEGQGGDGYTF
TGTGCCAGCAGCGAGGGACAGGGGGGGGATGGCTACACCTTC
>-|TRBJ1-2|TRBV7-2|-
CASARTEGLSGYTF
TGTGCCAGCGCAAGAACAGAGGGCCTTAGTGGCTACACCTTC
>-|TRBJ2-1|TRBV2|-
CASSLSRGSGYNEQFF
TGTGCCAGCAGCCTTAGTCGGGGGTCGGGCTACAATGAGCAGTTCTTC
>few|TRBJ1-5|TRBV19|TRBD1
CASTTTGVQPQHF
TGTGCCAGTACCACGACAGGGGTTCAGCCCCAGCATTTT
>once|TRBJ2-1|TRBV2|TRBD2
CASSRLAGDEQFF
TGTGCCAGCAGTAGACTAGCGGGGGATGAGCAGTTCTTC
>-|TRBJ1-3|TRBV5-1|-
CASSLGQNSGNTIYF
TGCGCCAGCAGCTTAGGACAGAACTCTGGAAACACCATATATTTT
>-|TRBJ2-2|TRBV28|-
CASSLGGPTGELFF
TGTGCCAGCAGCCTCGGAGGGCCAACCGGGGAGCTGTTTTTT
>-|TRBJ1-5|TRBV19|-
CASNGGDNQPQHF
TGTGCCAGTAATGGGGGGGATAATCAGCCCCAGCATTTT
>-|TRBJ1-2|TRBV12-3/TRBV12-4|-
CASSTEPNYGYTF
TGTGCCAGCAGCACAGAGCCTAACTATGGCTACACCTTC
>-|TRBJ1-5|TRBV7-9|TRBD1
CASSSFGQENQPQHF
TGTGCCAGCAGCTCCTTTGGACAGGAAAATCAGCCCCAGCATTTT
>few|TRBJ1-2|TRBV29-1|TRBD1
CSGGQGLGYTF
TGCAGCGGCGGACAGGGGCTGGGCTACACCTTC
>-|TRBJ1-6|TRBV2|TRBD1
CASSGSTGGNSPLHF
TGTGCCAGCAGTGGATCGACAGGGGGTAATTCACCCCTCCACTTT
>-|TRBJ1-1|TRBV3-1/TRBV3-2|TRBD1
CASSQGQGTFF
TGTGCCAGCAGCCAAGGACAGGGGACTTTCTTT
>-|TRBJ2-5|TRBV28|TRBD2
CASRQRGAYQETQYF
TGTGCCAGCAGGCAGCGGGGGGCGTACCAAGAGACCCAGTACTTC